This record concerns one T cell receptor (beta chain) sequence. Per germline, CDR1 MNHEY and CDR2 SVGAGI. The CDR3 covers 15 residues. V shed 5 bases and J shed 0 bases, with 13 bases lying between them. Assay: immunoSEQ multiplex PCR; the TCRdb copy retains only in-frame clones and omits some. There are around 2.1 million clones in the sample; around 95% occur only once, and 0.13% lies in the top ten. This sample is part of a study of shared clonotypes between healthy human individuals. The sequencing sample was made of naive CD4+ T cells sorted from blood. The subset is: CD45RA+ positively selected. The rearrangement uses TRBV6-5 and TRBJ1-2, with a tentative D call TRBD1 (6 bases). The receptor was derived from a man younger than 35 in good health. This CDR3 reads CASSRGHQANYGYTF. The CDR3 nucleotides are TGTGCCAGCAGTAGGGGACACCAAGCTAACTATGGCTACACCTTC.